What follows are 3 T cell receptor beta chains derived from one specimen sequenced in a study of cytomegalovirus exposure and HLA in healthy donors. Primers for the PCR totalled 60 Vbeta and 13 Jbeta. The repertoire was sequenced with immunoSEQ multiplex PCR; TCRdb's copy has only in-frame clones and lacks some. The sample totals tens of thousands of clones. Sequencing input: PBMCs. Receptors originate from a woman under 30 in good health and CMV-seronegative.

CDR3 sequence (DNA): TGTGCCAGCAGCCGACTCCCGGGGGATACGCAGTATTTT. This translates into CASSRLPGDTQYF. The chain recombines TRBV2 with TRBJ2-3, with D perhaps TRBD2 (5 bases). Germline CDR1 is SNHLY and CDR2 is FYNNEI. V shed 6 bases and J shed 6 bases, with 13 bases lying between them. The CDR3 spans 13 residues.

The chain joins TRBV5-1 to TRBJ2-1; maybe TRBD1 (5 bases). Germline-derived CDR1 and CDR2 are SGHRS and YFSETQ. The CDR3 length is 13 residues. V lost 7 bases, J lost 4 bases, and 12 bases lay in between. The CDR3 DNA is TGCGCCAGCTCCAATCAGGGTTACAATGAGCAGTTCTTC. Translating gives CASSNQGYNEQFF.

This chain uses TRBV19 with TRBJ2-1, with 7 bases fitting TRBD1. With 6 bases clipped from V and 5 bases from J, the junction kept 7 bases outside the gene matches. The germline CDR1 and CDR2 sequences are LNHDA and SQIVND (reference sequence). The CDR3 is 14 amino acids. This CDR3 reads CASRDRAIDNEQFF. The CDR3 DNA reads as TGTGCCAGTAGAGACAGGGCCATCGACAATGAGCAGTTCTTC. The full variable domain, with the rest looked up from reference TRBV19 and TRBJ2-1, is DGGITQSPKYLFRKEGQNVTLSCEQNLNHDAMYWYRQDPGQGLRLIYYSQIVNDFQKGDIAEGYSVSREKKESFPLTVTSAQKNPTAFYLCASRDRAIDNEQFFGPGTRLTVL.